Below, 14 T cell receptor beta chains from the same sample are listed, as sequenced in a study of blood T cell repertoires in COVID-19. Clones were sequenced by immunoSEQ multiplex PCR, and TCRdb holds only the in-frame ones, with some missing. The sample lists 55,000 to 75,000 clones, around 84% occurring once. Sequenced: peripheral blood. These TCRs come from a human donor with active COVID-19. The donor label of this sample is uncertain.

This chain links TRBV5-1 with TRBJ1-6; a weak D match, TRBD1 (6 bases). V gave up 0 bases and J gave up 6 bases, with 7 bases separating them. CDR1 and CDR2 from the germline V gene are SGHRS and YFSETQ. The CDR3 has 14 residues. CDR3 residues: CASSLDRANSPLHF. The CDR3, as DNA: TGCGCCAGCAGCTTGGACAGGGCTAATTCACCCCTCCACTTT.

The genes are TRBV10-3 and TRBJ2-1; 12 bases are a match to TRBD2. The trim removed 5 bases at V and 7 bases at J, leaving 9 bases unmatched. The CDR3 loop spans 16 amino acids. Germline lookup yields CDR1 ENHRY and CDR2 SYGVKD. Here the CDR3 reads CAISPSLAGGPNEQFF. The CDR3 region has the DNA TGTGCCATCAGTCCCTCTCTAGCGGGGGGGCCGAATGAGCAGTTCTTC.

The J gene is TRBJ2-1, the V gene TRBV7-2; D may be TRBD2 (6 bases). V was cut by 2 bases and J by 7 bases, with 15 bases left in between. CDR1 is SGHTA, CDR2 FQGNSA, per germline. The CDR3 is made up of 15 amino acids. CDR3 region: CASSLPRGSGNEQFF. In nucleotides, the CDR3 is TGTGCCAGCAGCTTACCCCGGGGTAGCGGAAATGAGCAGTTCTTC. The entire variable domain, with the rest obtained from reference TRBV7-2 and TRBJ2-1, is as follows: GAGVSQSPSNKVTEKGKDVELRCDPISGHTALYWYRQSLGQGLEFLIYFQGNSAPDKSGLPSDRFSAERTGGSVSTLTIQRTQQEDSAVYLCASSLPRGSGNEQFFGPGTRLTVL.

The rearrangement joins TRBV2 to TRBJ2-1, with 9 bases lining up with TRBD2. The trim removed 7 bases at V and 2 bases at J, leaving 9 bases unmatched. The CDR3 runs to 16 residues. Germline V gives CDR1 SNHLY, CDR2 FYNNEI. CDR3 nucleotides: TGTGCCAGCATTCCGGGCGGGGGGGCTACCTACAATGAGCAGTTCTTC. It translates to CASIPGGGATYNEQFF. The full variable domain, rest sourced from reference TRBV2 and TRBJ2-1, is EPEVTQTPSHQVTQMGQEVILRCVPISNHLYFYWYRQILGQKVEFLVSFYNNEISEKSEIFDDQFSVERPDGSNFTLKIRSTKLEDSAMYFCASIPGGGATYNEQFFGPGTRLTVL.

The chain couples TRBV5-1 to TRBJ2-5, with a weak D call TRBD2 (6 bases). The CDR3 is made up of 16 amino acids. The V gene lost 4 bases and the J gene lost 5 bases, with 21 bases spanning the gap. Germline values: CDR1 SGHRS, CDR2 YFSETQ. CDR3 protein: CASSLGTSNKGETQYF. The DNA for the CDR3 is TGCGCCAGCAGCCTCGGCACTAGCAATAAAGGGGAGACCCAGTACTTC.

V is TRBV10-3 and J is TRBJ1-6; D may be TRBD1 (5 bases). Deletions cut 0 bases from V and 8 bases from J, with 8 bases between. This CDR3 spans 14 amino acids. CDR1 and CDR2 (germline): ENHRY, SYGVKD. CDR3 protein: CAISESTGDSPLHF. The CDR3 nucleotides read TGTGCCATCAGTGAGTCAACGGGGGATTCACCCCTCCACTTT.

The chain recombines TRBV3-1 (or the pseudogene TRBV3-2) with TRBJ2-2; 8 bases fit TRBD2. The trim removed 1 base at V and 0 bases at J, leaving 7 bases unmatched. The CDR3 spans 18 residues. CDR1 and CDR2 from the germline V gene are LGHDT and YNNKEL (reference sequence). The CDR3 nucleotides read TGTGCCAGCAGCCAAGCCAAACTAGCGGCGACGAACACCGGGGAGCTGTTTTTT. Its protein product is CASSQAKLAATNTGELFF.

This clone has only one observation. J is TRBJ1-6 and V is TRBV5-6; D gene uncertain. The CDR3 consists of 15 residues. Trimming pared 4 bases from V and 0 bases from J, leaving 8 bases between. Germline-derived CDR1 and CDR2 are SGHDT and YYEEEE. The CDR3 loop reads CASSPRGSYNSPLHF. As DNA, the CDR3 is TGTGCCAGCAGCCCACGAGGCTCCTATAATTCACCCCTCCACTTT.

This chain links TRBV28 with TRBJ1-1; 9 nucleotides match TRBD1. Germline lookup yields CDR1 MDHEN and CDR2 SYDVKM. V lost 5 bases, J lost 3 bases, and 4 bases stayed unmatched. This CDR3 is built from 14 residues. DNA of the CDR3: TGTGCCAGCAGTCGACAGGGGGAGGACACTGAAGCTTTCTTT. Translation: CASSRQGEDTEAFF.

This sequence joins TRBV3-1 (or the pseudogene TRBV3-2) and TRBJ2-4, with D perhaps matching TRBD2 (6 bases). Trimming shortened V by 0 bases and J by 7 bases, and 10 bases separated the two germline ends. CDR1 and CDR2 from the germline V gene are LGHDT and YNNKEL (reference sequence). The CDR3 totals 14 residues. CDR3 residues: CASSQEGGGNIQYF. The DNA of the CDR3 is TGTGCCAGCAGCCAAGAAGGTGGGGGGAACATTCAGTACTTC.

The chain joins TRBV9 to TRBJ2-2; 9 nucleotides line up with TRBD1. The J segment lost 4 bases and the V segment lost 3 bases, leaving 4 bases of the junction unmatched. The CDR3 consists of 15 residues. The germline V gene encodes CDR1 SGDLS and CDR2 YYNGEE. The CDR3 loop reads CASSGDRGSTGELFF. The CDR3 nucleotides read TGTGCCAGCAGCGGAGACAGGGGGTCCACCGGGGAGCTGTTTTTT. The entire variable domain, with the rest obtained from reference TRBV9 and TRBJ2-2, is as follows: DSGVTQTPKHLITATGQRVTLRCSPRSGDLSVYWYQQSLDQGLQFLIQYYNGEERAKGNILERFSAQQFPDLHSELNLSSLELGDSALYFCASSGDRGSTGELFFGEGSRLTVL.

V gene TRBV5-1 combines with J gene TRBJ2-3; 16 bases align to TRBD2. The CDR3 loop spans 17 amino acids. Germline V CDR1 and CDR2: SGHRS, YFSETQ. Trimming removed 4 bases from V and 6 bases from J; junction bases left unmatched: 8. The CDR3 region has the DNA TGCGCCAGCAGCACGGGGACTAGCGGGAGGGTATACGATACGCAGTATTTT. This translates into CASSTGTSGRVYDTQYF.

This chain connects TRBV10-3 to TRBJ2-2; 11 nucleotides agree with TRBD2. The trim removed 6 bases at V and 7 bases at J, leaving 7 bases unmatched. The CDR3 has 15 amino acids. Looked up from germline, CDR1 is ENHRY and CDR2 is SYGVKD. The CDR3 bases are TGTGCCATCAGGACTAGCGGGGAGCCCAGCGGGGAGCTGTTTTTT. Its protein is CAIRTSGEPSGELFF.

This clone has a single count. The V and J genes are TRBV7-2 and TRBJ2-5; D uncertain. Germline CDR1 is SGHTA and CDR2 is FQGNSA. Trimming cost V 2 bases and J 1 base, with 11 bases left between them. The CDR3 is 15 amino acids. The CDR3 spells CASSLPSTIQETQYF. The CDR3 DNA follows: TGTGCCAGCAGCTTACCATCCACTATCCAAGAGACCCAGTACTTC. The variable domain in full, with the rest retrieved from reference TRBV7-2 and TRBJ2-5, is GAGVSQSPSNKVTEKGKDVELRCDPISGHTALYWYRQSLGQGLEFLIYFQGNSAPDKSGLPSDRFSAERTGGSVSTLTIQRTQQEDSAVYLCASSLPSTIQETQYFGPGTRLLVL.